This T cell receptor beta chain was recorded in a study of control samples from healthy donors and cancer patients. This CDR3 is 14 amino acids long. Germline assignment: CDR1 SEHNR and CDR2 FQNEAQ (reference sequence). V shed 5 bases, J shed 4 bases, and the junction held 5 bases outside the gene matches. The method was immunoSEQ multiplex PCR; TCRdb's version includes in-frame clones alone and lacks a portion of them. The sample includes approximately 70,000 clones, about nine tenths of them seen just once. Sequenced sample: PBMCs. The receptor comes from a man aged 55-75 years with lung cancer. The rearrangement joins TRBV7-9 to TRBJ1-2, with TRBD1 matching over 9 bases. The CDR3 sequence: CASSPGQGIYGYTF. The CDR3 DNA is TGTGCCAGCAGCCCGGGACAGGGAATCTATGGCTACACCTTC.